These 10 T cell receptor beta chains came from one sample sequenced in a study of tissue T cells after allogeneic stem cell transplantation. The time point was: mouse harvest day 14 after allogeneic transplant. The graft held 10^6 splenic CD5+ T cells and 10^7 T-cell-depleted bone marrow cells. The method was immunoSEQ multiplex PCR; TCRdb's version includes in-frame clones alone and lacks a portion of them. The table records 3,500 or so clones, 45% to 50% of them present only once. The sample was gut tissue. Receptors originate from a female BALB/c mouse given C57BL/6 T cells with graft-versus-host disease after an allogeneic hematopoietic cell transplant.

A word on this clone: Genes and germline are mouse. The read gets to within 1 residue of the CDR3 end, and the germline J gene fills in the rest. The rearrangement joins TRBV16 to TRBJ1-1; D gene uncertain. Trimming cost V 5 bases and J 3 bases, with 4 bases left between them. Per germline, CDR1 SGHSA and CDR2 FRNQAP. CDR3 length: 11 amino acids. This CDR3 is CASSRDTEVFF. The sequenced part of the CDR3 DNA is TGTGCAAGCAGCCGGGACACAGAAGTCTTC.

In its sample, this clone is medium-sized (0.01 to 0.1%). Mouse gene names and germline throughout. The CDR3 end is not reached by the read, which stops 1 residue before it; the germline J gene fills it in. The V call is TRBV12-1, the J call TRBJ2-1, with no clear D. V lost 4 bases and J lost 0, with 9 bases in between. This CDR3 is 14 amino acids long. CDR1 and CDR2 (germline): SGHSN, HYEKVE. CDR3 region: CASSPSSNYAEQFF. Incomplete CDR3 DNA: TGTGCCAGCTCCCCGAGCAGTAACTATGCTGAGCAGTTC.

This clone is classed as medium-sized (0.01 to 0.1%). Gene names and germline match the mouse. The read halts 1 residue ahead of the CDR3 end, with the missing end drawn from the germline J gene. The chain couples TRBV26 to TRBJ2-7; D call uncertain. V lost 0 bases to trimming and J lost 3 bases, with 3 bases between them. This CDR3 has 12 amino acids. Germline V gives CDR1 KGHPV, CDR2 FQNQEV (reference sequence). The chain's CDR3 is CASSLSVYEQYF. The DNA read from the CDR3 is TGTGCCAGCAGTCTGTCTGTCTATGAACAGTAC.

A note on this clone: Any gene name here is a mouse gene name. The read falls 1 residue short of the CDR3 end, and the missing part is taken from the germline J gene. This chain uses TRBV3 with TRBJ1-4, with 9 bases lining up with TRBD1. With V trimmed by 8 bases and J by 7 bases, 5 bases remained unmatched. Germline assignment: CDR1 SNHLY and CDR2 FYNGKV (reference sequence). This CDR3 region has 13 residues. CDR3 bases read: TGTGCCAGCGGGGGACAGGGCAGCGAAAGATTATTT. Encoded protein: CASGGQGSERLF. The full CDR3 reads CASGGQGSERLFF.

A remark on this clone: Genes and germline come from the mouse. The CDR3 extends 1 residue past the end of the read, so its final part is completed from the germline J gene. The chain has TRBV16 and TRBJ2-7; D remains unclear. V was clipped by 0 bases and J by 0 bases, with 6 bases between them. CDR3 length equals 14 residues. The germline gives CDR1 SGHSA, CDR2 FRNQAP. The DNA read from the CDR3 is TGTGCAAGCAGCTTAGATGGGAGCTCCTATGAACAGTAC. Translating it yields CASSLDGSSYEQY. The full CDR3 protein is CASSLDGSSYEQYF.

For this clone: The gene names here belong to mouse. From the germline J gene comes the end of the CDR3, since the read stops 1 residue before it. The chain uses TRBV12-2 and TRBJ2-1; 14 nucleotides align to TRBD2. CDR1 SGHLS and CDR2 HYDKME come from the germline V gene. The CDR3 loop spans 15 amino acids. V shed 3 bases and J 6 bases; nucleotides not matched to a gene: 3. CDR3 DNA (partial): TGTGCCAGCTCTTTCGGGACTGGGGGGGCTGCTGAGCAGTTC. The encoded protein is CASSFGTGGAAEQF. The full CDR3 protein is CASSFGTGGAAEQFF.

Concerning this clone: The gene names given are mouse names. Read coverage stops 1 residue before the CDR3 terminus; the germline J gene supplies the remainder. The V and J genes are TRBV20 and TRBJ2-5; D is unresolved. The V gene lost 3 bases and the J gene lost 2 bases, with 6 bases spanning the gap. Germline-derived CDR1 and CDR2 are GFQATS and STVNSAI. The CDR3 loop spans 12 amino acids. This CDR3 is CGARWVQDTQYF. CDR3 DNA (partial): TGTGGTGCTAGATGGGTCCAAGACACCCAGTAC. The variable domain in full, with the rest retrieved from reference TRBV20 and TRBJ2-5, is GALVYQYPRRTICKSGTSMRMECQAVGFQATSVAWYRQSPQKTFELIALSTVNSAIKYEQNFTQEKFPISHPNLSFSSMTVLNAYLEDRGLYLCGARWVQDTQYFGPGTRLLVL.

Remarks on this clone: Mouse names are used for the genes. Read data end 1 residue before the CDR3 end; the end is taken from the germline J gene. The rearrangement joins TRBV13-2 to TRBJ2-1; 10 nucleotides agree with TRBD1. This CDR3 is built from 14 residues. V was clipped by 2 bases and J by 11 bases; unmatched bases: 7. CDR1 is NNHNN, CDR2 SYGAGS, per germline (reference sequence). The CDR3 region is CASGDGTGASKQFF. The CDR3 DNA, read in part, is TGTGCCAGCGGTGACGGGACAGGGGCGTCTAAGCAGTTC.

As regards this clone: Gene names are mouse gene names. The read halts 1 residue ahead of the CDR3 end, with the missing end drawn from the germline J gene. V gene TRBV3 combines with J gene TRBJ2-1; the D is unclear. Germline loops: CDR1 SNHLY, CDR2 FYNGKV (reference sequence). Trimming pared 3 bases from V and 1 base from J, leaving 4 bases between. The CDR3 is 13 amino acids. The sequenced CDR3 bases are TGTGCCAGCAGCTTGTACAACTATGCTGAGCAGTTC. It codes for CASSLYNYAEQF. The CDR3 as a whole reads CASSLYNYAEQFF.

By sample fraction, this clone is large. Gene labels here are mouse ones. The CDR3 end falls 1 residue outside the read, so it is completed with the germline J gene. The V call is TRBV13-2, the J call TRBJ2-7; no firm D call. CDR3 size: 13 residues. V was shortened by 1 base and J by 0 bases, with 5 bases between the two germline ends. Germline V gene data show CDR1 as NNHNN and CDR2 as SYGAGS (reference sequence). CDR3 residues: CASGDPSSYEQYF. The DNA read from the CDR3 is TGTGCCAGCGGTGATCCCAGCTCCTATGAACAGTAC.